Presented here are 13 T cell receptor beta chains from one specimen sequenced in a study of CD8+ T cells in alopecia areata. RNA was isolated and reverse transcribed to cDNA, the sequencing template. The method was immunoSEQ multiplex PCR; TCRdb's version includes in-frame clones alone and lacks a portion of them. The repertoire holds approximately 110,000 clones, with roughly 56% as singletons. Treatment reported: oral pan-JAK inhibitor, 5-10 mg twice daily. The sample was CD4+ T cells sorted from blood, taken at week 24, from a patient treated with tofacitinib. The receptors come from a human donor with alopecia areata.

The rearrangement links TRBV30 to TRBJ1-2; 8 bases are shared with TRBD1. This CDR3 is 15 amino acids long. Germline V gene data show CDR1 as GTSNPN and CDR2 as SVGIG (reference sequence). The junction had 9 bases not matched to a gene; V was cut back by 2 bases and J by 4 bases. DNA for the CDR3: TGTGCCTGGAGTACCCTTACAGGGGGAATCTATGGCTACACCTTC. Translated, it gives CAWSTLTGGIYGYTF.

This rearrangement joins TRBV13 to TRBJ2-7, with 7 bases lining up with TRBD2. Germline assignment: CDR1 PRHDT and CDR2 FYEKMQ (reference sequence). The CDR3 runs 15 residues. After removal of 5 bases from V and 2 bases from J, the junction contained 9 bases not matched to a gene. CDR3 in DNA: TGTGCCAGCAGCATCGGACTGGCGGGAGCCTACGAGCAGTACTTC. The encoded protein is CASSIGLAGAYEQYF.

This clone has more than one count but fewer than ten. The V gene is TRBV5-6, the J gene TRBJ2-1; D remains unclear. Trimming cost V 3 bases and J 2 bases, with 9 bases left between them. Germline V gene sequence: CDR1 SGHDT, CDR2 YYEEEE. The CDR3 length is 14 residues. The CDR3 coding sequence is TGTGCCAGCAGCTCCCCCGCGACCTACAATGAGCAGTTCTTC. This translates into CASSSPATYNEQFF.

The rearrangement links TRBV15 to TRBJ2-7, with TRBD2 matching 7 bases. V shed 5 bases and J 5 bases; nucleotides not matched to a gene: 15. The CDR3 has 16 amino acids. Germline V gene sequence: CDR1 LNHNV, CDR2 YYDKDF (reference sequence). The DNA for the CDR3 is TGTGCCACCAGCGGGGAGGGTCACGCTGAGCGGGACGAGCAGTACTTC. Translated: CATSGEGHAERDEQYF. The full variable domain, rest sourced from reference TRBV15 and TRBJ2-7, is DAMVIQNPRYQVTQFGKPVTLSCSQTLNHNVMYWYQQKSSQAPKLLFHYYDKDFNNEADTPDNFQSRRPNTSFCFLDIRSPGLGDTAMYLCATSGEGHAERDEQYFGPGTRLTVT.

The chain recombines TRBV7-8 with TRBJ2-5, with 7 positions matching TRBD2. The CDR3 is 15 residues long. CDR1 and CDR2 from the germline V gene are SGHVS and FQNEAQ. Trimming cost V 5 bases and J 2 bases; bases outside gene matches: 8. CDR3 protein: CASSNELAKQETQYF. CDR3 DNA sequence: TGTGCCAGCAGCAACGAACTAGCGAAACAAGAGACCCAGTACTTC. Filled out from reference TRBV7-8 and TRBJ2-5, the complete variable domain reads GAGVSQSPRYKVAKRGQDVALRCDPISGHVSLFWYQQALGQGPEFLTYFQNEAQLDKSGLPSDRFFAERPEGSVSTLKIQRTQQEDSAVYLCASSNELAKQETQYFGPGTRLLVL.

The chain employs TRBV7-3 and TRBJ2-2; D not certain. Trimming took 5 bases from V and 5 from J, leaving 12 bases between them. The CDR3 extends over 14 amino acids. The germline gives CDR1 SGHTA, CDR2 FQGTGA. CDR3 region: CASSPRPGTGELFF. The CDR3 DNA reads as TGTGCCAGCAGCCCCCGTCCAGGAACCGGGGAGCTGTTTTTT.

Here the CDR3 DNA reads TGCAGTGTCCCTGCGGATGGCTACACCTTC. Residues: CSVPADGYTF. The chain links TRBV20-1 to TRBJ1-2, with D uncertain. V shed 7 bases and J shed 6 bases, with 9 bases lying between them. The CDR3 consists of 10 residues. The germline gives CDR1 DFQATT, CDR2 SNEGSKA (reference sequence).

The chain is built from TRBV7-9 and TRBJ2-5, with D perhaps matching TRBD2 (6 bases). The CDR3 runs 13 residues. In germline, CDR1 is SEHNR, CDR2 FQNEAQ (reference sequence). Deletions cut 4 bases from V and 5 bases from J, with 11 bases between. The CDR3 DNA is TGTGCCAGCAGCTCCACTAGCTGGGAGACCCAGTACTTC. Protein: CASSSTSWETQYF. Looking up the rest from reference TRBV7-9 and TRBJ2-5 gives the full variable domain: DTGVSQNPRHKITKRGQNVTFRCDPISEHNRLYWYRQTLGQGPEFLTYFQNEAQLEKSRLLSDRFSAERPKGSFSTLEIQRTEQGDSAMYLCASSSTSWETQYFGPGTRLLVL.

The CDR3 nucleotides are TGCAGCGGGGGACAGGGGGCGACTGAAGCTTTCTTT. Its translation: CSGGQGATEAFF. This chain uses TRBV29-1 with TRBJ1-1, with 12 bases aligning to TRBD1. Germline V gene data show CDR1 as SQVTM and CDR2 as ANQGSEA. Trimming cost V 7 bases and J 5 bases; bases outside gene matches: 2. The length of the CDR3 is 12 residues. Together with reference TRBV29-1 and TRBJ1-1, the CDR3 gives the full variable domain: SAVISQKPSRDICQRGTSLTIQCQVDSQVTMMFWYRQQPGQSLTLIATANQGSEATYESGFVIDKFPISRPNLTFSTLTVSNMSPEDSSIYLCSGGQGATEAFFGQGTRLTVV.

The chain recombines TRBV20-1 with TRBJ1-1; a possible D gene is TRBD1 (6 bases). The CDR3 runs to 11 residues. V dropped 6 bases and J dropped 6 bases, with 11 bases sitting between them. The germline CDR1 and CDR2 sequences are DFQATT and SNEGSKA (reference sequence). The CDR3 bases are TGCAGTGCCACCGCAGGGGCTGAAGCTTTCTTT. Translating gives CSATAGAEAFF.

This clone was observed a handful of times. The chain has TRBV7-8 and TRBJ2-5, with unresolved D. V was pared by 5 bases and J by 2 bases, with 9 bases between. The CDR3 consists of 13 residues. Germline values: CDR1 SGHVS, CDR2 FQNEAQ. The CDR3 is CASSLGYQETQYF. CDR3 coding DNA: TGTGCCAGCAGCCTAGGATATCAAGAGACCCAGTACTTC.

The rearrangement uses TRBV9 and TRBJ2-6; 7 nucleotides agree with TRBD1. The CDR3 loop spans 17 amino acids. The germline V gene encodes CDR1 SGDLS and CDR2 YYNGEE. The junction had 6 bases not matched to a gene; V was cut back by 3 bases and J by 0 bases. CDR3 sequence: CASSAKTGTSGANVLTF. CDR3 in DNA: TGTGCCAGCAGCGCAAAGACAGGGACCTCTGGGGCCAACGTCCTGACTTTC.

The gene calls are TRBV5-4 and TRBJ2-7; D gene ambiguous. V shed 4 bases and J shed 4 bases, with 9 bases lying between them. Germline CDR1 reads SGHNT; CDR2 reads YYREEE (reference sequence). This CDR3 contains 12 residues. The CDR3 nucleotides are TGTGCCAGCAGCATGGACCAGTACGAGCAGTACTTC. The encoded protein is CASSMDQYEQYF. Together with reference TRBV5-4 and TRBJ2-7, the CDR3 gives the full variable domain: ETGVTQSPTHLIKTRGQQVTLRCSSQSGHNTVSWYQQALGQGPQFIFQYYREEENGRGNFPPRFSGLQFPNYSSELNVNALELDDSALYLCASSMDQYEQYFGPGTRLTVT.